This T cell receptor beta chain was sequenced during a study of CD8 T cells in ankylosing spondylitis. Notes on the study in general: Ankylosing spondylitis blood appeared to be characterized by a TCR beta motif of eight or nine highly homologous variants. Disease-linked clones bore a CD8+ phenotype, appearing relatively rarely in peripheral blood. In synovial fluid and blood from reactive arthritis, some motif variants were previously reported.

Molecular-barcoded quantitative 5'-RACE produced these TCR beta libraries. TCRdb ran MiXCR on the 5' RACE reads and lists one entry per CDR3 protein. Found here are roughly 470,000 distinct CDR3 sequences, approximately 26% of them singletons; the top ten hold 0.89%. Trimming at V came to 0 bases and at J to 8 bases, leaving 10 bases not matched to a gene. This CDR3 region has 17 residues. CDR1 and CDR2 from the germline V gene are MNHEY and SVGAGI. A remark on this clonotype: Its specificity is unknown.

Sequencing used blood, either unsorted or a sorted T cell fraction (not recorded which). The chain employs TRBV6-5 and TRBJ1-4; 9 bases map to TRBD1. The TCR sequence derives from a male donor with ankylosing spondylitis. CDR3 sequence: CASSYSTGGYRKEKLFF. CDR3 DNA: TGTGCCAGCAGTTACTCGACAGGGGGATACCGGAAAGAAAAACTGTTTTTT.